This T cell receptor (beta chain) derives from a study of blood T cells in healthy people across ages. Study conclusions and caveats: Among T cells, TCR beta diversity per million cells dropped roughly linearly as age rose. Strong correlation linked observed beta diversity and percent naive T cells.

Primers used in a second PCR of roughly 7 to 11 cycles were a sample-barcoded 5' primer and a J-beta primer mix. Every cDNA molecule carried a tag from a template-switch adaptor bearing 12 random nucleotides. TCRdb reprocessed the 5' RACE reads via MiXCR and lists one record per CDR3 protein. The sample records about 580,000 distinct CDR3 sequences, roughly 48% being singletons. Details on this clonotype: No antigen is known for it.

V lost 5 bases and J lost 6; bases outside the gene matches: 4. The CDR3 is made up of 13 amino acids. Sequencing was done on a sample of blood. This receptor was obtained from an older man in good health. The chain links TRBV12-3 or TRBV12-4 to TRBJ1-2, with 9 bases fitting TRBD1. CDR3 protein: CASSHRGLDGYTF. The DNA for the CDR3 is TGTGCCAGCAGTCACAGGGGGCTCGATGGCTACACCTTC.